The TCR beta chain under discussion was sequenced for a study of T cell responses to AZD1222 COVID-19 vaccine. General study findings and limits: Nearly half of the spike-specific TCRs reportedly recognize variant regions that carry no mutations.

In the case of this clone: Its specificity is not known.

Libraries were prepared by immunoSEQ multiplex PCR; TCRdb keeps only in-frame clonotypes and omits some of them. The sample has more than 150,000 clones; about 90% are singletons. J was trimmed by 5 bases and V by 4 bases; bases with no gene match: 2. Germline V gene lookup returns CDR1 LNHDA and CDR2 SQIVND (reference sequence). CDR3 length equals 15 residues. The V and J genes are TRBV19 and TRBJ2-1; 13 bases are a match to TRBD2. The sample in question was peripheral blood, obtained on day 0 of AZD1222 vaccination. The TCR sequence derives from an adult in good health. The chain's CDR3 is CASSKTSGRNNEQFF. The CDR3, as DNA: TGTGCCAGTAGTAAGACTAGCGGGAGGAACAATGAGCAGTTCTTC.